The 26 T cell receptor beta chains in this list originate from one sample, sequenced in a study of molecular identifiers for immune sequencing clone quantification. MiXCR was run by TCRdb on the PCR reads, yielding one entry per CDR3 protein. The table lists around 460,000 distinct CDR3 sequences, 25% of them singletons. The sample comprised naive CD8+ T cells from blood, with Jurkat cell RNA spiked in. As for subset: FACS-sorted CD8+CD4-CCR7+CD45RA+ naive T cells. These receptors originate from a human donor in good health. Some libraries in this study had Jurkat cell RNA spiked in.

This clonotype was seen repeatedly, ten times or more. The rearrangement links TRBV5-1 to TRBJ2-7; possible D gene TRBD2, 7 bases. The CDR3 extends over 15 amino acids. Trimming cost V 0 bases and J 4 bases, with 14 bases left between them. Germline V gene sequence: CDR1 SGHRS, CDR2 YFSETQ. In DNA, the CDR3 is TGCGCCAGCAGCTTGGGCGGGGGCAGAGCTTACGAGCAGTACTTC. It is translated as CASSLGGGRAYEQYF.

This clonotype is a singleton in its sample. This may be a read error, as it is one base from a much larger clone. This chain's CDR3 is CASSPAGGPYSNQPQHF. The CDR3 nucleotides read TGTGCCAGCAGTCCAGCCGGGGGACCTTATAGCAATCAGCCCCAGCATTTT. The J gene is TRBJ1-5, the V gene TRBV7-9; a possible D gene is TRBD1 (5 bases). The CDR3 covers 17 residues. V was pared by 6 bases and J by 0 bases, with 18 bases between. The germline V gene has CDR1 SEHNR and CDR2 FQNEAQ (reference sequence).

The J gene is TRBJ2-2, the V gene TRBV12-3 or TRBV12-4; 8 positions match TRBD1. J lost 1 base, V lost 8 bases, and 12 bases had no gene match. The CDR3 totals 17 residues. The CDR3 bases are TGTGCCAGCCAGACAGGGGAGATGGTTGTGAACACCGGGGAGCTGTTTTTT. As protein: CASQTGEMVVNTGELFF.

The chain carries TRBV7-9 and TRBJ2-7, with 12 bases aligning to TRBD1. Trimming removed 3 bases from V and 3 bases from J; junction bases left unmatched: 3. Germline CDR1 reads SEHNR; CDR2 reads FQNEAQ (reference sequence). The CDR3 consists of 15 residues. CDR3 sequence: CASSFRDRGLYEQYF. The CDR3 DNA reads TGTGCCAGCAGCTTCCGGGACAGGGGGCTCTACGAGCAGTACTTC.

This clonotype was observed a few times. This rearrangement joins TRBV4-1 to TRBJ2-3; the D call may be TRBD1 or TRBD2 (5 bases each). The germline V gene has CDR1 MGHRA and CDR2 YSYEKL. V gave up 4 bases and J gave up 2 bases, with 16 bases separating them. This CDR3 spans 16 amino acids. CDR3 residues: CASSPWAGAFTDTQYF. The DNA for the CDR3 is TGCGCCAGCAGCCCCTGGGCCGGGGCCTTCACAGATACGCAGTATTTT.

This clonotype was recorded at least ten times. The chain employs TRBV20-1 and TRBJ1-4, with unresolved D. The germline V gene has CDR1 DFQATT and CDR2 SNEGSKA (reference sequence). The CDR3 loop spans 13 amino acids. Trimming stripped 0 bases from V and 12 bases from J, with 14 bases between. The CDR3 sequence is CSARDRLPIELFF. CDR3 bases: TGCAGTGCTAGAGATAGGTTACCAATCGAACTGTTTTTT.

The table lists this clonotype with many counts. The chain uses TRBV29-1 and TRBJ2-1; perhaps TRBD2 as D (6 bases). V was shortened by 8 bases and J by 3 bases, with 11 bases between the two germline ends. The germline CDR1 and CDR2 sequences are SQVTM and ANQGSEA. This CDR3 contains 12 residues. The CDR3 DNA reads TGCAGCCCAAAGACTAGCTACAATGAGCAGTTCTTC. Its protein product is CSPKTSYNEQFF.

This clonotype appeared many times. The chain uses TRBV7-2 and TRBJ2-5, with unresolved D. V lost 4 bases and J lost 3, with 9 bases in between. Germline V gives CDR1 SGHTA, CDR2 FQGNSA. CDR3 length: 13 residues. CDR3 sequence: CASSSLYEETQYF. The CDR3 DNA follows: TGTGCCAGCAGCTCGCTCTACGAAGAGACCCAGTACTTC.

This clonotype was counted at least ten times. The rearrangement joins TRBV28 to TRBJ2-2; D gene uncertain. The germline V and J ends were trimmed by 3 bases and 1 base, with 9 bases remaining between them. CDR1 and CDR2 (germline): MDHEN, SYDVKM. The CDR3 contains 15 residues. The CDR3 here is CASSLEHLNTGELFF. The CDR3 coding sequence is TGTGCCAGCAGTTTGGAACACTTGAACACCGGGGAGCTGTTTTTT.

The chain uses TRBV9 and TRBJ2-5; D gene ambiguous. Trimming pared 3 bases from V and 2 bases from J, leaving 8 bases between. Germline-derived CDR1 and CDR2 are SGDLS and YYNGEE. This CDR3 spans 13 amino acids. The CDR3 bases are TGTGCCAGCAGCGCGGAAGAGCAAGAGACCCAGTACTTC. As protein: CASSAEEQETQYF. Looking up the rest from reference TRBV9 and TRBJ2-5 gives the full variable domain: DSGVTQTPKHLITATGQRVTLRCSPRSGDLSVYWYQQSLDQGLQFLIQYYNGEERAKGNILERFSAQQFPDLHSELNLSSLELGDSALYFCASSAEEQETQYFGPGTRLLVL.

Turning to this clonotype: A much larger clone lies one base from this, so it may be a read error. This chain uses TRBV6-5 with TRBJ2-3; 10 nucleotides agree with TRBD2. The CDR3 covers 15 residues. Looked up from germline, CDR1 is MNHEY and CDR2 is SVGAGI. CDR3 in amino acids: CVSSQRGGPTDTQYF. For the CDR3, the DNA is TGTGTCAGCAGTCAGCGGGGGGGCCCCACAGATACGCAGTATTTT.

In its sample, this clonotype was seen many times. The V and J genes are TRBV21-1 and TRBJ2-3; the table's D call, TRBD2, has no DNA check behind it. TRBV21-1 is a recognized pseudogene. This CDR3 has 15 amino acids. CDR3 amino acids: CASSGLRGALDTQYF. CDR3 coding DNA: TGTGCCAGCAGCGGACTGAGGGGGGCCTTAGATACGCAGTATTTT.

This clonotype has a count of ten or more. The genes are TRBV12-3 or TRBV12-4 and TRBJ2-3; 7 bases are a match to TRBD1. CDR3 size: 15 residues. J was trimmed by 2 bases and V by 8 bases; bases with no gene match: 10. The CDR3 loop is CASSAGTAFTDTQYF. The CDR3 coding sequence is TGTGCCAGCTCTGCCGGGACAGCCTTCACAGATACGCAGTATTTT.

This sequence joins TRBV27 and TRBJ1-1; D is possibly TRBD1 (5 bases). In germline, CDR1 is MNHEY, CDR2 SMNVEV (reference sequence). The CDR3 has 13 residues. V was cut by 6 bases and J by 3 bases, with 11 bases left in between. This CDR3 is CASSWGRDTEAFF. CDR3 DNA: TGTGCCAGCAGCTGGGGCCGGGACACTGAAGCTTTCTTT.

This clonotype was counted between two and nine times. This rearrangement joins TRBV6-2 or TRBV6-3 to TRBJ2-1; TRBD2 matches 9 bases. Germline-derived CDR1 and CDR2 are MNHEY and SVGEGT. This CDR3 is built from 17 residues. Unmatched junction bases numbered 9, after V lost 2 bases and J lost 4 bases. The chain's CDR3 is CASSYHPTSGHYNEQFF. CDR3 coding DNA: TGTGCCAGCAGTTACCACCCGACTAGCGGCCATTACAATGAGCAGTTCTTC.

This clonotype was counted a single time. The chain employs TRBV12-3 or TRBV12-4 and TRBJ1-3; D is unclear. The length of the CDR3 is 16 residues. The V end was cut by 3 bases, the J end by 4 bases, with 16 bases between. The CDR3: CASSFSPPNRGNTIYF. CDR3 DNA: TGTGCCAGCAGTTTTTCCCCGCCGAATAGGGGAAACACCATATATTTT.

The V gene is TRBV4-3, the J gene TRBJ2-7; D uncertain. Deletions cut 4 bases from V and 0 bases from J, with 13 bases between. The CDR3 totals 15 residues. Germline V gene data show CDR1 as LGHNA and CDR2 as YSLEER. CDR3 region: CASSLVQESSYEQYF. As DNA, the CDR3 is TGCGCCAGCAGCCTAGTGCAAGAGAGCTCCTACGAGCAGTACTTC.

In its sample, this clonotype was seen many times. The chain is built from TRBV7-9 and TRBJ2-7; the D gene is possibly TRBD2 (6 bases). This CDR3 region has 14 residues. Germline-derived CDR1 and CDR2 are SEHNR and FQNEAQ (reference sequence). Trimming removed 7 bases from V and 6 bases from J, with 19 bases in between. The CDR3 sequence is CASNGGTARLEQYF. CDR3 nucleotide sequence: TGTGCCAGCAACGGAGGGACGGCACGCCTCGAGCAGTACTTC.

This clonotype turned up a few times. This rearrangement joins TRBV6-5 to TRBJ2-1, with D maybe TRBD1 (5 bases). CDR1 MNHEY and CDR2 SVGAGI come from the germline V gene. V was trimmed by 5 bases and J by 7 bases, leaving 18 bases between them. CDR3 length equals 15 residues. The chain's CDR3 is CASSPSPPGLNEQFF. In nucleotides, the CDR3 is TGTGCCAGCAGTCCCTCACCACCAGGGTTGAATGAGCAGTTCTTC.

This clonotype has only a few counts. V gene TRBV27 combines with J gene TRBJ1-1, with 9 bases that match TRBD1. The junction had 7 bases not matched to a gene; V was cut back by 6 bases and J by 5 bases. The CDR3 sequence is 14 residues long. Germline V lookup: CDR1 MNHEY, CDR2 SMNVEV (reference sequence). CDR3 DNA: TGTGCCAGCAGGTTACAGGGGGCGCTTACTGAAGCTTTCTTT. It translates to CASRLQGALTEAFF.

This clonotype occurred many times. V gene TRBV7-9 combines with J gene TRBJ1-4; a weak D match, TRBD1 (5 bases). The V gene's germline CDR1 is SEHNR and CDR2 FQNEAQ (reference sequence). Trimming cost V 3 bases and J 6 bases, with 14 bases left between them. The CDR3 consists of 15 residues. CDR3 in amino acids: CASSFHGGVDEKLFF. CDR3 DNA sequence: TGTGCCAGCAGCTTCCATGGGGGAGTGGATGAAAAACTGTTTTTT.

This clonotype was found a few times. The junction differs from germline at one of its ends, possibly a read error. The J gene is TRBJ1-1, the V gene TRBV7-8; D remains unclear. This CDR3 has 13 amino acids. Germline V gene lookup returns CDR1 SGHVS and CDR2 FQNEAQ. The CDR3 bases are TGTGCCAGCAGCTTAAGAGGGTCAACTGAAGCTTTATTT. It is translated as CASSLRGSTEALF.

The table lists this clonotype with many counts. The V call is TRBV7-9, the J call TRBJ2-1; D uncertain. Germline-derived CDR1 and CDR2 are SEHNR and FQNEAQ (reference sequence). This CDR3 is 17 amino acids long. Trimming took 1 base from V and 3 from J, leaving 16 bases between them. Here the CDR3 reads CASSLVVGPSNYNEQFF. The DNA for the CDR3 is TGTGCCAGCAGCTTAGTAGTGGGTCCCTCAAACTACAATGAGCAGTTCTTC. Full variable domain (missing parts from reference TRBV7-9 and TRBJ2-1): DTGVSQNPRHKITKRGQNVTFRCDPISEHNRLYWYRQTLGQGPEFLTYFQNEAQLEKSRLLSDRFSAERPKGSFSTLEIQRTEQGDSAMYLCASSLVVGPSNYNEQFFGPGTRLTVL.

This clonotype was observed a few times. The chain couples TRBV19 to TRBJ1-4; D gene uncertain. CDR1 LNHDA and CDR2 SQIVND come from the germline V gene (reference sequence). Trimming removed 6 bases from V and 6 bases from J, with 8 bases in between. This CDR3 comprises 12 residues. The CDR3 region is CASSRTYEKLFF. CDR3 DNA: TGTGCCAGTAGCCGGACCTATGAAAAACTGTTTTTT.

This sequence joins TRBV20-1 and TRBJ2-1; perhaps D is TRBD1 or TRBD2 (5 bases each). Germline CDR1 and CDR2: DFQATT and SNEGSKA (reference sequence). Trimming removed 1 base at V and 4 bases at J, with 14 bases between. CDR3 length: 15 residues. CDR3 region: CSARVRGTPYNEQFF. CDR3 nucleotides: TGCAGTGCTAGAGTTAGAGGGACGCCATACAATGAGCAGTTCTTC.

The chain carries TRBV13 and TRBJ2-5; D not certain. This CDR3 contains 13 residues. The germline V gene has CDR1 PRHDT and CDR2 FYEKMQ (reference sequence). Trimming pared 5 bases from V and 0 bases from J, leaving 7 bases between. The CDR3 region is CASSGLYQETQYF. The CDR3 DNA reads TGTGCCAGCAGCGGCCTGTACCAAGAGACCCAGTACTTC.